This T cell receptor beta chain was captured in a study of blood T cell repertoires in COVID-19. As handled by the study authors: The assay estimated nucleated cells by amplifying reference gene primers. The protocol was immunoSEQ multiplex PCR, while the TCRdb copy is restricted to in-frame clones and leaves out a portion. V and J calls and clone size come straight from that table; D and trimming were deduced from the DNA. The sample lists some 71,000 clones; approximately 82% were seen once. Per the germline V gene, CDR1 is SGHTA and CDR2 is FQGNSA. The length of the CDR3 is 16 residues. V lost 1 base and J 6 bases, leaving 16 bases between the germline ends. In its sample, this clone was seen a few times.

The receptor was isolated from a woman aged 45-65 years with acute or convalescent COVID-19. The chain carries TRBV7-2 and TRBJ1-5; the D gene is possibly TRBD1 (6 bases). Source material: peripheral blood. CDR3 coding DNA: TGTGCCAGCAGCTTAGGTTCGGGGGGCGCAAGTCAGCCCCAGCATTTT. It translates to CASSLGSGGASQPQHF.